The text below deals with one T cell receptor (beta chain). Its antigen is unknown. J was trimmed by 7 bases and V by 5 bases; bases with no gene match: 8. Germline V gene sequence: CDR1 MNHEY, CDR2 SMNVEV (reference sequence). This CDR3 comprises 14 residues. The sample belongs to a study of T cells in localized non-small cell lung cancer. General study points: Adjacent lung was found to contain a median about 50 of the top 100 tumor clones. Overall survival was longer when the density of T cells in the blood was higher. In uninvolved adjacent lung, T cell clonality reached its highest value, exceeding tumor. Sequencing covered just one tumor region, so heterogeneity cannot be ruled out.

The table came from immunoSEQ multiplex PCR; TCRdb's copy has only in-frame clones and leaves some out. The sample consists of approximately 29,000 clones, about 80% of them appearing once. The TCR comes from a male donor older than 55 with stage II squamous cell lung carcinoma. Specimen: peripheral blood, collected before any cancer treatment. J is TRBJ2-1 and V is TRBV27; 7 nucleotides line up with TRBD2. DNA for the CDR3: TGTGCCAGCAGTGGTAGCGGGTACTGGAATGAGCAGTTCTTC. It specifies CASSGSGYWNEQFF.